One sample yielded the 6 T cell receptor beta chains listed below, sequenced in a study of CD4 T cells in relation to SARS-CoV-2 and coronaviruses. The table came from immunoSEQ multiplex PCR; TCRdb's copy has only in-frame clones and leaves some out. This sample has roughly 38,000 clones; over 75% occur once, and the top ten carry 1% to 1.5%. No antigen has been assigned to these receptors. Sequenced material: naive CD4+ T cells from PBMCs, cultured in vitro. The subset: naive CD4+ T cells isolated by negative enrichment. These TCRs come from an adult with COVID-19.

This clone was detected only a few times. The chain recombines TRBV3-1 (or the pseudogene TRBV3-2) with TRBJ2-1; the match to TRBD2 covers 13 bases. J gave up 10 bases and V 8 bases, and 8 bases lay outside the gene matches. Germline CDR1 and CDR2: LGHDT and YNNKEL (reference sequence). The CDR3 is 14 residues long. The CDR3, as DNA: TGTGCCAGCGGCGGACTAGCGGGAGAGGGAGAGCAGTTCTTC. Translating it yields CASGGLAGEGEQFF.

V usage is TRBV18 and J usage is TRBJ1-4, with D maybe TRBD1 (6 bases). The V end was cut by 0 bases, the J end by 8 bases, with 13 bases between. Germline CDR1 is KGHSH and CDR2 is LQKENI. The length of the CDR3 is 15 residues. CDR3 sequence (DNA): TGTGCCAGCTCACCACCGGGACAAGGAGAAGAAAAACTGTTTTTT. This gives the protein CASSPPGQGEEKLFF.

The V gene is TRBV18, the J gene TRBJ2-1; 12 nucleotides line up with TRBD2. The V gene end was trimmed by 3 bases and the J gene end by 8 bases; junction bases not matched to a gene: 5. The CDR3 spans 15 residues. Germline V lookup: CDR1 KGHSH, CDR2 LQKENI. CDR3 region: CASSPGLAGTDEQFF. The CDR3 bases are TGTGCCAGCTCACCGGGACTAGCGGGTACTGATGAGCAGTTCTTC.

This chain joins TRBV5-1 and TRBJ2-5; either TRBD1 or TRBD2 may fit D (5 bases each). CDR1 and CDR2 (germline): SGHRS, YFSETQ. The V end was cut by 4 bases, the J end by 4 bases, with 14 bases between. The CDR3 is 14 residues long. The chain's CDR3 is CASSRISGGETQYF. CDR3 nucleotides: TGCGCCAGCAGCCGTATCTCTGGGGGAGAGACCCAGTACTTC.

This sequence joins TRBV15 and TRBJ1-5; D not resolved. Germline loops: CDR1 LNHNV, CDR2 YYDKDF (reference sequence). V gave up 8 bases and J gave up 0 bases, with 8 bases separating them. The CDR3 contains 13 residues. In DNA form, the CDR3 reads TGTGCCACCGGGCAGAATAGCAATCAGCCCCAGCATTTT. It is translated as CATGQNSNQPQHF.

In this sample, this clone turned up once. The chain links TRBV7-2 to TRBJ2-7; D is perhaps TRBD1 (5 bases). The CDR3 is 14 amino acids. Trimming took 5 bases from V and 4 from J, leaving 15 bases between them. Germline V gene data show CDR1 as SGHTA and CDR2 as FQGNSA. This CDR3 is CASSTDRYAYEQYF. CDR3 bases: TGTGCCAGCAGCACAGACAGATATGCGTACGAGCAGTACTTC.